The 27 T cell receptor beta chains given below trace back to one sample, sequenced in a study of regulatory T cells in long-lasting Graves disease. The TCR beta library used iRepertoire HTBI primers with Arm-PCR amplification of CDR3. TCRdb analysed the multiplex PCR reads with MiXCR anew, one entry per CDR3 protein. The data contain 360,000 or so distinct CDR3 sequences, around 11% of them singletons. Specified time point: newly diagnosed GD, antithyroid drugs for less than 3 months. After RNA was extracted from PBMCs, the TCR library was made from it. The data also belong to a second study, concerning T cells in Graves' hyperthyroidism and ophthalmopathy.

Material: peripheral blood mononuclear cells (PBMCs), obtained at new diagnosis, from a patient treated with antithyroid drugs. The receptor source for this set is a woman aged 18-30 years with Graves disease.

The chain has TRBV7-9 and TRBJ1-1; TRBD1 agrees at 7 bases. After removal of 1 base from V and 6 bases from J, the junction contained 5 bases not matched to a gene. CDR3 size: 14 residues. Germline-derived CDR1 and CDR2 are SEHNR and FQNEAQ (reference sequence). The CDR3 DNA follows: TGTGCCAGCAGCTTAGGGGCAGGGGGGGCTGAAGCTTTCTTT. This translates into CASSLGAGGAEAFF. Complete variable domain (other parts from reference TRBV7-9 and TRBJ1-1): DTGVSQNPRHKITKRGQNVTFRCDPISEHNRLYWYRQTLGQGPEFLTYFQNEAQLEKSRLLSDRFSAERPKGSFSTLEIQRTEQGDSAMYLCASSLGAGGAEAFFGQGTRLTVV.

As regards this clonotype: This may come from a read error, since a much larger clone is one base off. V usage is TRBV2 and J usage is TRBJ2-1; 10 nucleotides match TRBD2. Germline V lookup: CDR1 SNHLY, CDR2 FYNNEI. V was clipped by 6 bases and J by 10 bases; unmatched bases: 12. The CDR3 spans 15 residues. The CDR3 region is CASSPSGRGKEEQFF. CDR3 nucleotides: TGTGCCAGCAGCCCTAGCGGGAGAGGGAAAGAAGAGCAGTTCTTC.

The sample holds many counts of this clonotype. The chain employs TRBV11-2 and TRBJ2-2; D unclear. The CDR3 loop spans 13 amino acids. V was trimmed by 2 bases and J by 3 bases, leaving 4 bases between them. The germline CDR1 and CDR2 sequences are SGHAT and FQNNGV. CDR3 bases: TGTGCCAGCAGCTTATCCCACACCGGGGAGCTGTTTTTT. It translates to CASSLSHTGELFF.

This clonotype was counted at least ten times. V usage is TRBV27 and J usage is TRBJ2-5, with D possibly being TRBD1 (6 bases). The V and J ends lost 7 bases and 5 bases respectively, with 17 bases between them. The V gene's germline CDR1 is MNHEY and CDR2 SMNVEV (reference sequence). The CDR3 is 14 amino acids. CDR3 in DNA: TGTGCCAGCAAAAGGACAGTTTTGGGGGAGACCCAGTACTTC. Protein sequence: CASKRTVLGETQYF.

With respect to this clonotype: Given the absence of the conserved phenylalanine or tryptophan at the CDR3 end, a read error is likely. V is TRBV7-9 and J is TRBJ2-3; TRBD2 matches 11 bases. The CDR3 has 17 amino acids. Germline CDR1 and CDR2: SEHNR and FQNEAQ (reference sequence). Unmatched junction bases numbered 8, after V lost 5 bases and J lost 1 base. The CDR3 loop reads CASSRSGGAFRTDTQYS. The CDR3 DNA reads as TGTGCCAGCAGCCGTAGCGGGGGGGCCTTCCGCACAGATACGCAGTATTCT.

The CDR3 here is CATSDPGQEVPDTQYF. CDR3 bases: TGTGCCACCAGTGATCCGGGACAGGAGGTGCCAGATACGCAGTATTTT. The rearrangement links TRBV24-1 to TRBJ2-3; 8 bases map to TRBD1. The V gene end was trimmed by 3 bases and the J gene end by 4 bases; junction bases not matched to a gene: 8. This CDR3 is built from 16 residues. The germline gives CDR1 KGHDR, CDR2 SFDVKD.

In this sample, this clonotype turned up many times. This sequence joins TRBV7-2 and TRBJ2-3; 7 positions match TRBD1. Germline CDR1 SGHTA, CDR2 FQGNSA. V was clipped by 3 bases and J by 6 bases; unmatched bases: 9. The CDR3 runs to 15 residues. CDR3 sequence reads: CASSFRQGSYDTQYF. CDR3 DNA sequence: TGTGCCAGCAGCTTCCGACAGGGTTCGTACGATACGCAGTATTTT.

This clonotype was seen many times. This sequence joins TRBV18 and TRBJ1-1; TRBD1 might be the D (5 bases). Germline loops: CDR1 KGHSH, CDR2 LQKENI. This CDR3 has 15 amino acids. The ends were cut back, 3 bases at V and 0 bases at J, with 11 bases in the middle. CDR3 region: CASSPLGGVNTEAFF. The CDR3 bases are TGTGCCAGCTCACCCCTGGGAGGGGTGAACACTGAAGCTTTCTTT.

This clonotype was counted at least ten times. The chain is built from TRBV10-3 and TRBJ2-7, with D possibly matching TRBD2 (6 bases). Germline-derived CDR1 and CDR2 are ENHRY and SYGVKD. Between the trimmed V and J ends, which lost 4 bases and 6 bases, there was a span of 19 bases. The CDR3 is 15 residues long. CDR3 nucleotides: TGTGCCATCAGTGCAACCGCGGGACTGGGCGGCGAGCAGTACTTC. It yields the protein CAISATAGLGGEQYF.

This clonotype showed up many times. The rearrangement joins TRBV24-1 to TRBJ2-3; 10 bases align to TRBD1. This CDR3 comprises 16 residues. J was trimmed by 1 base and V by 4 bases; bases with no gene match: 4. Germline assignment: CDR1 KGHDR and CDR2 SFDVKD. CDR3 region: CATSEEGTGGTDTQYF. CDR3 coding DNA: TGTGCCACCAGTGAAGAGGGGACAGGGGGCACAGATACGCAGTATTTT.

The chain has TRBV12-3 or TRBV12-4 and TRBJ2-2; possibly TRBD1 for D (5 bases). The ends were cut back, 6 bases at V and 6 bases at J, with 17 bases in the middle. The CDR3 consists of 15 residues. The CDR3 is CASRSLQGGAGELFF. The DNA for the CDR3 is TGTGCCAGCAGGAGTTTGCAGGGTGGGGCCGGGGAGCTGTTTTTT.

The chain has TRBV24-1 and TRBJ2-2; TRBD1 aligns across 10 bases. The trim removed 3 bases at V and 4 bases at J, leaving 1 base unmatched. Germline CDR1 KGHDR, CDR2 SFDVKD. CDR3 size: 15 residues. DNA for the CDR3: TGTGCCACCAGTGATGGGGACAGGGGCACCGGGGAGCTGTTTTTT. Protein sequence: CATSDGDRGTGELFF.

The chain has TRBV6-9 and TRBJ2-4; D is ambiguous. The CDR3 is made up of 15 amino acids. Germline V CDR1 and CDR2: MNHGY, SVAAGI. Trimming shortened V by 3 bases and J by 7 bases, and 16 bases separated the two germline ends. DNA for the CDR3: TGTGCCAGCAGTTACCGGTTAGGTGGCCGGAACATTCAGTACTTC. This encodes CASSYRLGGRNIQYF.

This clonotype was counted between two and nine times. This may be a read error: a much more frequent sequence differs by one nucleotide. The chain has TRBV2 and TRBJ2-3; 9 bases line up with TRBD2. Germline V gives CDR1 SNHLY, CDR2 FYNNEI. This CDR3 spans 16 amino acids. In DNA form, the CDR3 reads TGTGCCGGCAGTGAACCGACTAGCGGAGTCACAGATACGCAGTATTTT. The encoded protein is CAGSEPTSGVTDTQYF. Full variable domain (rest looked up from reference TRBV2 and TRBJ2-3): EPEVTQTPSHQVTQMGQEVILRCVPISNHLYFYWYRQILGQKVEFLVSFYNNEISEKSEIFDDQFSVERPDGSNFTLKIRSTKLEDSAMYFCAGSEPTSGVTDTQYFGPGTRLTVL.

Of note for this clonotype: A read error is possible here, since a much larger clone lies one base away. The CDR3 bases are TGTGCCAGCAGTTTCTCCCGGGCGTCGGATGGCTACACCTTC. Translated, it gives CASSFSRASDGYTF. The rearrangement uses TRBV6-2 or TRBV6-3 and TRBJ1-2; D is unclear. Deletions cut 4 bases from V and 6 bases from J, with 15 bases between. The CDR3 runs 14 residues. From germline, CDR1 is MNHEY and CDR2 SVGEGT.

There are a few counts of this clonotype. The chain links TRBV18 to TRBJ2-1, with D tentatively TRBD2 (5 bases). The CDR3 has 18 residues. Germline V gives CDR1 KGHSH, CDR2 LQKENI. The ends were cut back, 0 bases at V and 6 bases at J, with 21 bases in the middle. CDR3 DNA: TGTGCCAGCTCACCACCTATCCGGCCTCGCCCGCGGGTCAATGAGCAGTTCTTC. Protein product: CASSPPIRPRPRVNEQFF.

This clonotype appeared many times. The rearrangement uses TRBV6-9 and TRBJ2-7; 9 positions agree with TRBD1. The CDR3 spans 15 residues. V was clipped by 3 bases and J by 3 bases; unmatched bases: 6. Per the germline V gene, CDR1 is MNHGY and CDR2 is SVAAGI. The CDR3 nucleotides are TGTGCCAGCAGTTACCCGGACAGGGGATTCTACGAGCAGTACTTC. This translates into CASSYPDRGFYEQYF.

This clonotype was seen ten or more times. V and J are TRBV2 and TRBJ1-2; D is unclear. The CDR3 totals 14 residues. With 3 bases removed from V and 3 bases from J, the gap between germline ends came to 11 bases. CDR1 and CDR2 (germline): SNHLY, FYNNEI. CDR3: CASSDIREDYGYTF. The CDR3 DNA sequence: TGTGCCAGCAGTGATATCAGAGAAGACTATGGCTACACCTTC. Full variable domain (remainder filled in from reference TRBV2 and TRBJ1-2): EPEVTQTPSHQVTQMGQEVILRCVPISNHLYFYWYRQILGQKVEFLVSFYNNEISEKSEIFDDQFSVERPDGSNFTLKIRSTKLEDSAMYFCASSDIREDYGYTFGSGTRLTVV.

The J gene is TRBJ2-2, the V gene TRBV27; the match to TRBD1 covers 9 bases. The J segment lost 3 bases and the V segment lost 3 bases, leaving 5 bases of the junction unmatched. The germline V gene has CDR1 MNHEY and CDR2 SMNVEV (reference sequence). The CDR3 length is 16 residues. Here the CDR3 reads CASSLYWTGDTGELFF. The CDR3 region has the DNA TGTGCCAGCAGTTTGTATTGGACAGGGGACACCGGGGAGCTGTTTTTT.

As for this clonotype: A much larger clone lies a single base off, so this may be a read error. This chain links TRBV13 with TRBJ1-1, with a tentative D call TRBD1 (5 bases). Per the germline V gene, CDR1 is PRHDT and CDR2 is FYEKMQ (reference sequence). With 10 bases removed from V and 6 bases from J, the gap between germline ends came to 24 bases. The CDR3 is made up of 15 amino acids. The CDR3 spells CAIRSGEGAVSEAFF. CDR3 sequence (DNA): TGTGCCATCCGCTCCGGGGAAGGGGCTGTGTCTGAAGCTTTCTTT.

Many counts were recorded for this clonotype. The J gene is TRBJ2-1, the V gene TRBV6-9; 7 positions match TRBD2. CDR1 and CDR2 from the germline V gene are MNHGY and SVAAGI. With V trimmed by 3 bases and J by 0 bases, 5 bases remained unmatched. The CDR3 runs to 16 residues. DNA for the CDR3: TGTGCCAGCAGTTACCGTGGCGGGAGCTCCTACAATGAGCAGTTCTTC. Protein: CASSYRGGSSYNEQFF.

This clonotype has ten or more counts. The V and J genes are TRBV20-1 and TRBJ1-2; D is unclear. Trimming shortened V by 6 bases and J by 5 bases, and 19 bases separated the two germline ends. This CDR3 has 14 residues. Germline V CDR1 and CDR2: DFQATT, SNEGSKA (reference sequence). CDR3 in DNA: TGCAGTGCCCGCGGACCAACCGACGATTATGGCTACACCTTC. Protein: CSARGPTDDYGYTF.

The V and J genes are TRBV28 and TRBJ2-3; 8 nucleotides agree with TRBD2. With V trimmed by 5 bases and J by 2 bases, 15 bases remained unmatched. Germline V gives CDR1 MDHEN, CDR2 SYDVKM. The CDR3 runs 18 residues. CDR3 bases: TGTGCCAGCAGTCCCACGACTGGAGCGGGGGCCCCCACAGATACGCAGTATTTT. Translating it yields CASSPTTGAGAPTDTQYF.

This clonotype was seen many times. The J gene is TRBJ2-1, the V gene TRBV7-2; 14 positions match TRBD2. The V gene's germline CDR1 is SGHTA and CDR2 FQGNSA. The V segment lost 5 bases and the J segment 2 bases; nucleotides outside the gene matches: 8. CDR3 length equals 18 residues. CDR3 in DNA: TGTGCCAGCAGCCTTGGGACTAGCGGGAGATCCACCTACAATGAGCAGTTCTTC. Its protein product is CASSLGTSGRSTYNEQFF.

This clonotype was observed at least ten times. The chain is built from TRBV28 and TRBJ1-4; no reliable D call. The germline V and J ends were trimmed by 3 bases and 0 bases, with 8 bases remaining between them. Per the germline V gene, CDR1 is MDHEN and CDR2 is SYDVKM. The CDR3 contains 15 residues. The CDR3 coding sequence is TGTGCCAGCAGTTTGATGTTTGCAACTAATGAAAAACTGTTTTTT. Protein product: CASSLMFATNEKLFF.

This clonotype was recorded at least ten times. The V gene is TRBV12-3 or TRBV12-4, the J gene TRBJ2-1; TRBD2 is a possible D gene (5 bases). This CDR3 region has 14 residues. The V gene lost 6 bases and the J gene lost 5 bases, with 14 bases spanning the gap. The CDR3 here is CASSSRVTDNEQFF. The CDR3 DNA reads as TGTGCCAGCAGCTCGAGGGTAACCGACAATGAGCAGTTCTTC.

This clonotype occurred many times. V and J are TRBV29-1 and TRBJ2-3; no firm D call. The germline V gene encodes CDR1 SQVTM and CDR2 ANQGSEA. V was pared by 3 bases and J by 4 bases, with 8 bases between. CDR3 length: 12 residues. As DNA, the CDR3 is TGCAGCGTTGATTCTGCATCAGATACGCAGTATTTT. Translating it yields CSVDSASDTQYF.